These T cell receptor beta chains were read from a single sample in a study of cytomegalovirus exposure and HLA in healthy donors. The table came from immunoSEQ multiplex PCR; TCRdb's copy has only in-frame clones and leaves some out. Of approximately 120,000 clones in the sample, approximately 82% are singletons; the top ten hold around 20%. The source material was PBMCs. The receptors originated from a man between 18 and 35 years old in good health and CMV-seropositive. Both conserved end residues are part of each CDR3. Each record gives: J gene, clone size, D gene, V gene, CDR3 protein, CDR3 DNA. The D gene is left open where the match is weak. Rows give clone size only sometimes, using once, few, many, or a class for an expanded clone.

TRBJ2-1	-	-	TRBV6-4	CASSDSILAYNEQFF	TGTGCCAGCAGTGACTCGATCTTAGCTTACAATGAGCAGTTCTTC
TRBJ1-4	-	-	TRBV21-1	CASRRQGMTNEKLFF	TGTGCCAGCAGGAGACAGGGGATGACTAATGAAAAACTGTTTTTT
TRBJ1-1	-	-	TRBV6-1	CASRSREGTEAFF	TGTGCCAGCAGGAGCAGGGAGGGAACTGAAGCTTTCTTT
TRBJ2-5	-	TRBD1	TRBV6-4	CASSETGEETQYF	TGTGCCAGCAGTGAAACAGGGGAAGAGACCCAGTACTTC
TRBJ2-5	-	-	TRBV14	CASSQLALGGTQYF	TGTGCCAGCAGCCAACTAGCGCTTGGGGGGACCCAGTACTTC
TRBJ2-5	-	TRBD1	TRBV15	CATSGGSRGIETQYF	TGTGCCACCAGCGGGGGAAGCAGGGGGATTGAGACCCAGTACTTC
TRBJ1-4	once	-	TRBV7-9	CASSHERGFGEKLFF	TGTGCCAGCAGCCATGAGAGGGGGTTTGGTGAAAAACTGTTTTTT
TRBJ1-2	-	-	TRBV29-1	CSVTGFSYGYTF	TGCAGCGTCACAGGTTTCTCCTATGGCTACACCTTC
TRBJ2-5	-	-	TRBV20-1	CSAGAGETQYF	TGCAGTGCCGGAGCCGGAGAGACCCAGTACTTC
TRBJ1-2	-	-	TRBV29-1	CSVCCTGLYGYTF	TGCAGCGTCTGTTGTACAGGGCTCTATGGCTACACCTTC
TRBJ1-2	-	TRBD1	TRBV5-4	CASSLQGQGFGYTF	TGTGCCAGCAGCTTACAGGGACAGGGGTTCGGCTACACCTTC
TRBJ2-1	-	-	TRBV7-3	CASSVFVGRDNEQFF	TGTGCCAGCAGTGTATTCGTAGGTCGGGACAATGAGCAGTTCTTC
TRBJ2-3	few	-	TRBV6-1	CASSEAPGEGTDTQYF	TGTGCCAGCAGTGAAGCGCCGGGGGAGGGCACAGATACGCAGTATTTT
TRBJ2-5	-	-	TRBV2	CASRDTQETQYF	TGTGCCAGCCGGGACACCCAAGAGACCCAGTACTTC
TRBJ2-2	-	TRBD1	TRBV11-3	CASSSTGVAGELFF	TGTGCCAGCAGCTCAACAGGGGTCGCCGGGGAGCTGTTTTTT
TRBJ1-2	-	TRBD1	TRBV6-6	CASTAAQGAGGYTF	TGTGCCAGCACCGCTGCACAGGGGGCAGGAGGCTACACCTTC
TRBJ2-3	-	TRBD2	TRBV5-4	CASSPIETSGAPTDTQYF	TGTGCCAGCAGCCCCATTGAAACTAGCGGAGCACCCACAGATACGCAGTATTTT
TRBJ1-4	-	-	TRBV4-1	CASSQEEGRDEKLFF	TGCGCCAGCAGCCAAGAGGAAGGGAGGGACGAAAAACTGTTTTTT
TRBJ1-2	few	TRBD1	TRBV7-3	CASSPGQGNGYTF	TGTGCCAGCAGCCCCGGACAGGGTAATGGCTACACCTTC
TRBJ1-6	-	-	TRBV30	CAWRGGYGSPLHF	TGTGCCTGGAGAGGAGGGTATGGTTCACCCCTCCACTTT
TRBJ1-5	-	-	TRBV6-1	CASSGRGPFPSASPQHF	TGTGCCAGCAGTGGCCGGGGTCCCTTTCCGTCGGCCTCTCCCCAGCATTTT
TRBJ1-6	-	TRBD1	TRBV19	CASSIGDRGYSPLHF	TGTGCCAGTAGTATAGGGGACAGGGGGTACTCACCCCTCCACTTT
TRBJ1-2	-	TRBD1	TRBV18	CASSPSDRAPYGYTF	TGTGCCAGCTCACCATCTGACAGGGCTCCCTATGGCTACACCTTC
TRBJ1-5	once	-	TRBV29-1	CIHHPAVGTGLQPQHF	TGCATCCACCACCCGGCAGTGGGAACAGGGCTTCAGCCCCAGCATTTT
TRBJ1-4	-	TRBD1	TRBV2	CASLGQGAEKLFF	TGTGCCAGCCTGGGACAGGGGGCGGAAAAACTGTTTTTT
TRBJ2-7	-	-	TRBV19	CASSIQDSSYEQYF	TGTGCCAGTAGTATACAGGACAGCTCCTACGAGCAGTACTTC
TRBJ1-5	-	TRBD1	TRBV27	CASSLLGGTGYQPQHF	TGTGCCAGCAGTTTATTGGGCGGGACAGGGTATCAGCCCCAGCATTTT
TRBJ2-3	-	-	TRBV19	CASSRLSTDTQYF	TGTGCCTCCTCCAGGCTTAGCACAGATACGCAGTATTTT
TRBJ1-1	once	-	TRBV5-1	CASSYSWEGRGTEAFF	TGCGCCAGCAGCTACTCGTGGGAGGGGCGGGGGACTGAAGCTTTCTTT
TRBJ2-1	-	-	TRBV19	CASSIMNTHNEQFF	TGTGCCAGTAGTATAATGAACACGCACAATGAGCAGTTCTTC
TRBJ2-7	-	TRBD1	TRBV4-1	CASSPYQGVSYEQYF	TGCGCCAGCAGCCCCTACCAGGGGGTGTCCTACGAGCAGTACTTC
TRBJ2-3	-	-	TRBV7-6	CASSPKDSSSAPTDTQYF	TGTGCCAGCAGCCCTAAGGACAGCTCCTCCGCACCGACAGATACGCAGTATTTT
TRBJ2-7	-	-	TRBV7-8	CASSPIGGHEQYF	TGTGCCAGCAGCCCAATCGGGGGACACGAGCAGTACTTC
TRBJ1-1	-	TRBD1	TRBV18	CASSPRQGQNTEAFF	TGTGCCAGCTCACCCCGACAGGGGCAGAACACTGAAGCTTTCTTT
TRBJ1-2	-	TRBD1	TRBV29-1	CSVETGGGYGYTF	TGCAGCGTTGAGACAGGGGGGGGGTATGGCTACACCTTC
TRBJ1-2	-	TRBD1	TRBV5-6	CASSLGGGQGLYGYTF	TGTGCCAGCAGCTTGGGTGGCGGACAGGGGCTCTATGGCTACACCTTC
TRBJ2-7	-	-	TRBV15	CATSRVTGYYEQYF	TGTGCCACCAGCAGAGTCACAGGGTACTACGAGCAGTACTTC
TRBJ2-2	once	TRBD1	TRBV7-9	CASSSGGHEGGELFF	TGTGCCAGCAGCTCAGGGGGACACGAAGGCGGGGAGCTGTTTTTT
TRBJ1-1	-	-	TRBV7-6	CASSIEISLGTEAFF	TGTGCCAGCAGCATCGAGATAAGCCTTGGCACTGAAGCTTTCTTT
TRBJ2-7	-	TRBD2	TRBV5-1	CASSLSSGAYEQYF	TGCGCCAGCAGCTTATCCAGCGGGGCCTACGAGCAGTACTTC
TRBJ2-3	-	TRBD2	TRBV4-1	CASSQPLAGGTDTQYF	TGCGCCAGCAGCCAACCACTAGCGGGGGGAACAGATACGCAGTATTTT
TRBJ1-1	-	-	TRBV2	CASSPRLLVEAFF	TGTGCCAGCAGCCCTAGGCTACTTGTAGAAGCTTTCTTT
TRBJ1-1	-	-	TRBV7-9	CASSFQGWSEAFF	TGTGCCAGCAGCTTCCAGGGATGGTCTGAAGCTTTCTTT
TRBJ2-3	-	-	TRBV7-9	CASSSVDTQYF	TGTGCCAGCAGCTCAGTAGATACGCAGTATTTT
TRBJ2-5	once	TRBD1	TRBV9	CASSPRGQGAYETQYF	TGTGCCAGCAGCCCCCGGGGACAGGGGGCGTACGAGACCCAGTACTTC
TRBJ1-2	few	-	TRBV4-2	CASSQGVPNYGYTF	TGTGCCAGCAGCCAGGGAGTCCCTAACTATGGCTACACCTTC
TRBJ2-2	-	-	TRBV29-1	CSATGLSGGELFF	TGCAGCGCCACAGGACTAAGCGGCGGGGAGCTGTTTTTT
TRBJ1-1	-	-	TRBV7-2	CASSFYSYGRDTEAFF	TGTGCCAGCAGCTTCTATTCGTACGGGAGGGACACTGAAGCTTTCTTT
TRBJ2-7	-	TRBD1	TRBV18	CASSPWDRSTQYF	TGTGCCAGCTCACCTTGGGACAGGTCGACGCAGTACTTC
TRBJ2-1	-	-	TRBV19	CASRMGGSYNEQFF	TGTGCCAGTAGAATGGGGGGCTCCTACAATGAGCAGTTCTTC